A single sample is the source of the 9 T cell receptor beta chains below, sequenced in a study of T cells after yellow fever vaccination. MiXCR was run by TCRdb on the 5' RACE reads, yielding one entry per CDR3 protein. Seen here are approximately 180,000 distinct CDR3 sequences, approximately 6.2% observed once, and the top ten hold just under 3%. This specimen consisted of CD4+ T cells sorted from PBMCs, obtained on the day of the first yellow fever vaccination. All receptors derive from a young man who received the YFV17D yellow fever vaccine.

There are a few counts of this clonotype. The chain is built from TRBV30 and TRBJ2-5, with a tentative D call TRBD1 (6 bases). CDR3 size: 14 residues. The germline gives CDR1 GTSNPN, CDR2 SVGIG (reference sequence). V lost 0 bases and J 5 bases, leaving 13 bases between the germline ends. This CDR3 is CAWSVSRGGETQYF. The CDR3 bases are TGTGCCTGGAGTGTATCCAGGGGCGGGGAGACCCAGTACTTC.

This clonotype was counted ten times or more. The V gene is TRBV5-1, the J gene TRBJ2-4; D tentatively fits TRBD1 or TRBD2 (5 bases each). Trimming took 2 bases from V and 0 from J, leaving 12 bases between them. Per the germline V gene, CDR1 is SGHRS and CDR2 is YFSETQ. This CDR3 contains 16 residues. The CDR3 spells CASSFAGTLAKNIQYF. For the CDR3, the DNA is TGCGCCAGCAGCTTCGCAGGGACCCTAGCCAAAAACATTCAGTACTTC.

In this sample, this clonotype turned up many times. V usage is TRBV12-3 or TRBV12-4 and J usage is TRBJ1-1, with D unclear. Trimming stripped 5 bases from V and 3 bases from J, with 10 bases between. The CDR3 loop spans 13 amino acids. The CDR3 region is CASSLPGDTEAFF. CDR3 coding DNA: TGTGCCAGCAGTCTCCCTGGGGACACTGAAGCTTTCTTT.

The chain employs TRBV5-1 and TRBJ1-4; unclear D gene. CDR1 is SGHRS and CDR2 is YFSETQ in the germline V gene. V lost 0 bases to trimming and J lost 8 bases, with 17 bases between them. The CDR3 loop spans 16 amino acids. CDR3 residues: CASSLGRTALGEKLFF. The CDR3 DNA follows: TGCGCCAGCAGCTTGGGACGGACTGCCCTGGGAGAAAAACTGTTTTTT. Full variable domain (rest looked up from reference TRBV5-1 and TRBJ1-4): KAGVTQTPRYLIKTRGQQVTLSCSPISGHRSVSWYQQTPGQGLQFLFEYFSETQRNKGNFPGRFSGRQFSNSRSEMNVSTLELGDSALYLCASSLGRTALGEKLFFGSGTQLSVL.

The chain joins TRBV18 to TRBJ2-2; D uncertain. Trimming took 5 bases from V and 3 from J, leaving 10 bases between them. CDR1 and CDR2 from the germline V gene are KGHSH and LQKENI. The CDR3 loop spans 14 amino acids. CDR3 DNA: TGTGCCAGCTCATTTCCCACAGACACCGGGGAGCTGTTTTTT. Translating gives CASSFPTDTGELFF.

This clonotype occurred many times. The chain is built from TRBV10-2 and TRBJ2-2; no definite D call. Germline-derived CDR1 and CDR2 are WSHSY and SAAADI. V lost 2 bases and J 8 bases, leaving 6 bases between the germline ends. The CDR3 spans 12 residues. CDR3 nucleotides: TGCGCCAGCAGTGAGATCCGGGGGGAGCTGTTTTTT. It translates to CASSEIRGELFF.

This clonotype was observed many times. J is TRBJ1-1 and V is TRBV3-1; a possible D gene is TRBD1 (5 bases). Trimming removed 4 bases at V and 11 bases at J, with 14 bases between. Looked up from germline, CDR1 is LGHDT and CDR2 is YNNKEL (reference sequence). This CDR3 is built from 12 residues. DNA for the CDR3: TGTGCCAGCAGCCCCCGGGGCAGGAGGGCTTTCTTT. It encodes CASSPRGRRAFF. The entire variable domain, with the rest obtained from reference TRBV3-1 and TRBJ1-1, is as follows: DTAVSQTPKYLVTQMGNDKSIKCEQNLGHDTMYWYKQDSKKFLKIMFSYNNKELIINETVPNRFSPKSPDKAHLNLHINSLELGDSAVYFCASSPRGRRAFFGQGTRLTVV.

In regard to this clonotype: A read error may be the cause here, since a much bigger clone is one base away. The chain is built from TRBV4-3 and TRBJ2-3; 10 nucleotides align to TRBD2. Germline lookup yields CDR1 LGHNA and CDR2 YSLEER. The CDR3 has 18 amino acids. The CDR3 spells CAISHPPGTAGGTDTQYF. For the CDR3, the DNA is TGCGCCATCAGCCACCCCCCGGGTACAGCGGGGGGGACAGATACGCAGTATTTT.

This clonotype occurred many times. Compared with germline, one end of the junction differs, possibly owing to a read error. The V call is TRBV3-1, the J call TRBJ2-1; 13 bases are a match to TRBD2. The germline CDR1 and CDR2 sequences are LGHDT and YNNKEL (reference sequence). The CDR3 covers 16 residues. The chain's CDR3 is CASNQLAGGPGGEQFF. The CDR3 nucleotides are TGTGCCAGCAACCAACTAGCGGGGGGGCCGGGTGGTGAGCAGTTCTTC.